The 16 T cell receptor beta chains in this list originate from one sample, sequenced in a study of cytomegalovirus exposure and HLA in healthy donors. PCR primers comprised 60 Vbeta and 13 Jbeta primers. The assay was immunoSEQ multiplex PCR, and TCRdb's table has in-frame clones only and misses some. The sample consists of roughly 170,000 clones, around 80% of them appearing once. Sequences were obtained from PBMCs. Receptors originate from a girl aged 2-15 years in good health and CMV-seropositive.

This clone occurred a few times. The chain recombines TRBV13 with TRBJ2-7; perhaps TRBD2 as D (5 bases). From germline, CDR1 is PRHDT and CDR2 FYEKMQ (reference sequence). Trimming took 5 bases from V and 1 from J, leaving 9 bases between them. The length of the CDR3 is 13 residues. The CDR3 coding sequence is TGTGCCAGCAGCCATGGAGGTTCCTACGAGCAGTACTTC. It is translated as CASSHGGSYEQYF.

The V and J genes are TRBV28 and TRBJ2-1; 9 nucleotides line up with TRBD1. Germline CDR1 and CDR2: MDHEN and SYDVKM. V trimming: 6 bases; J trimming: 5 bases; junction bases outside the gene matches: 8. This CDR3 comprises 15 residues. The CDR3 loop is CASSQPTGGDNEQFF. The CDR3 coding sequence is TGTGCCAGCAGCCAACCGACAGGGGGGGACAATGAGCAGTTCTTC. Supplemented by reference TRBV28 and TRBJ2-1, the full variable domain reads DVKVTQSSRYLVKRTGEKVFLECVQDMDHENMFWYRQDPGLGLRLIYFSYDVKMKEKGDIPEGYSVSREKKERFSLILESASTNQTSMYLCASSQPTGGDNEQFFGPGTRLTVL.

The CDR3 sequence is CASSVDRTYEQYF. The CDR3 DNA reads TGTGCCAGCTCCGTCGACAGGACCTACGAGCAGTACTTC. The J gene is TRBJ2-7, the V gene TRBV11-2; weak D call: TRBD1 (6 bases). In germline, CDR1 is SGHAT, CDR2 FQNNGV. V was trimmed by 8 bases and J by 2 bases, leaving 13 bases between them. This CDR3 has 13 amino acids.

The rearrangement joins TRBV6-5 to TRBJ1-2, with D unclear. V lost 0 bases, J lost 1 base, and 6 bases lay in between. CDR3 size: 14 residues. In germline, CDR1 is MNHEY, CDR2 SVGAGI. The CDR3 is CASSYSRDNYGYTF. CDR3 nucleotides: TGTGCCAGCAGTTACTCGCGGGATAACTATGGCTACACCTTC.

The J gene is TRBJ1-2, the V gene TRBV28, with D possibly TRBD1 on 5 matching bases. CDR1 is MDHEN and CDR2 is SYDVKM in the germline V gene. V shed 9 bases and J shed 0 bases, with 11 bases lying between them. The CDR3 contains 13 residues. CDR3 in DNA: TGTGCCAGTGGACACTTAGCTAACTATGGCTACACCTTC. It specifies CASGHLANYGYTF.

V usage is TRBV28 and J usage is TRBJ1-2, with TRBD1 as a possible D gene (6 bases). The V gene lost 6 bases and the J gene lost 10 bases, with 15 bases spanning the gap. The CDR3 totals 12 residues. The V gene's germline CDR1 is MDHEN and CDR2 SYDVKM. CDR3 region: CASSTIGQFYTF. The CDR3 DNA follows: TGTGCCAGCAGCACAATAGGACAGTTCTACACCTTC.

The chain couples TRBV9 to TRBJ1-1; TRBD1 matches 11 bases. CDR1 is SGDLS, CDR2 YYNGEE, per germline. V shed 4 bases, J shed 5 bases, and the junction held 10 bases outside the gene matches. The CDR3 has 16 residues. The CDR3 spells CASSLQDRGLGTEAFF. The CDR3 DNA follows: TGTGCCAGCAGCCTACAGGACAGGGGGCTAGGAACTGAAGCTTTCTTT.

The chain is built from TRBV14 and TRBJ2-1, with 8 bases fitting TRBD2. Trimming cost V 6 bases and J 4 bases; bases outside gene matches: 8. CDR3 size: 15 residues. Per germline, CDR1 SGHDN and CDR2 FVKESK. CDR3 loop: CASSSTSGGYNEQFF. CDR3 DNA sequence: TGTGCCAGCAGTTCTACTAGCGGAGGTTACAATGAGCAGTTCTTC. The full variable domain, in which reference TRBV14 and TRBJ2-1 provide the parts outside the CDR3, is EAGVTQFPSHSVIEKGQTVTLRCDPISGHDNLYWYRRVMGKEIKFLLHFVKESKQDESGMPNNRFLAERTGGTYSTLKVQPAELEDSGVYFCASSSTSGGYNEQFFGPGTRLTVL.

The J gene is TRBJ1-2, the V gene TRBV7-9; D is unclear. From germline, CDR1 is SEHNR and CDR2 FQNEAQ (reference sequence). The CDR3 sequence is 14 residues long. V lost 5 bases and J lost 2, with 12 bases in between. The chain's CDR3 is CASSPGERNYGYTF. CDR3 nucleotides: TGTGCCAGCAGCCCTGGGGAGCGAAACTATGGCTACACCTTC. The full variable domain, in which reference TRBV7-9 and TRBJ1-2 provide the parts outside the CDR3, is DTGVSQNPRHKITKRGQNVTFRCDPISEHNRLYWYRQTLGQGPEFLTYFQNEAQLEKSRLLSDRFSAERPKGSFSTLEIQRTEQGDSAMYLCASSPGERNYGYTFGSGTRLTVV.

For this clone: Mismatch with germline at one junction end may stem from a read error. V gene TRBV5-8 combines with J gene TRBJ2-5, with 7 bases matching TRBD1. There are 11 residues in the CDR3. CDR1 is SGHTS, CDR2 YDEGEE, per germline. The CDR3 nucleotides read TGTGCCAGCAGCTTTTTGGGACAGCAGAACTTC. As protein: CASSFLGQQNF.

This chain joins TRBV7-8 and TRBJ1-5; D is perhaps TRBD1 (5 bases). The CDR3 sequence is 16 residues long. Germline V lookup: CDR1 SGHVS, CDR2 FQNEAQ. Trimming took off 0 bases at V and 2 bases at J, with 11 bases between the two ends. The CDR3 DNA follows: TGTGCCAGCAGCTTAGCGGGGGGTGGGGGCAATCAGCCCCAGCATTTT. Translated: CASSLAGGGGNQPQHF.

The chain recombines TRBV11-2 with TRBJ1-2, with TRBD1 matching 8 bases. Trimming took 3 bases from V and 5 from J; bases not matched to a gene: 5. Germline values: CDR1 SGHAT, CDR2 FQNNGV. This CDR3 is built from 14 residues. CDR3 bases: TGTGCCAGCAGCTTCCCGGACAGGGCGTATGGCTACACCTTC. Translated, it gives CASSFPDRAYGYTF.

This sequence joins TRBV6-4 and TRBJ2-1, with a weak D call TRBD2 (6 bases). The germline CDR1 and CDR2 sequences are MRHNA and SNTAGT. The CDR3 is 15 residues long. V gave up 5 bases and J gave up 2 bases, with 13 bases separating them. The CDR3 sequence is CASSLWGVPYNEQFF. In DNA, the CDR3 is TGTGCCAGCAGTTTATGGGGGGTACCCTACAATGAGCAGTTCTTC.

V is TRBV7-9 and J is TRBJ2-1; D ambiguous. CDR3 length: 13 residues. CDR1 and CDR2 (germline): SEHNR, FQNEAQ (reference sequence). V was cut by 4 bases and J by 2 bases, with 6 bases left in between. CDR3 bases: TGTGCCAGCAGCTCAACGGCCTACAATGAGCAGTTCTTC. As protein: CASSSTAYNEQFF.

This chain joins TRBV19 and TRBJ2-3, with 8 bases matching TRBD2. The length of the CDR3 is 15 residues. The junction had 3 bases not matched to a gene; V was cut back by 3 bases and J by 1 base. CDR1 is LNHDA, CDR2 SQIVND, per germline (reference sequence). Here the CDR3 reads CASSMSGGRTDTQYF. DNA for the CDR3: TGTGCCAGTAGTATGTCGGGAGGGCGCACAGATACGCAGTATTTT.

V gene TRBV7-7 combines with J gene TRBJ2-2, with D perhaps TRBD1 (6 bases). Trimming left V 5 bases short and J 1 base short, with 17 bases between. The CDR3 spans 17 residues. Germline CDR1 and CDR2: SSHAT and FNYEAQ (reference sequence). CDR3 DNA sequence: TGTGCCAGCAGCAGCCGACCCGGGACACAGAACACCGGGGAGCTGTTTTTT. Translating it yields CASSSRPGTQNTGELFF.